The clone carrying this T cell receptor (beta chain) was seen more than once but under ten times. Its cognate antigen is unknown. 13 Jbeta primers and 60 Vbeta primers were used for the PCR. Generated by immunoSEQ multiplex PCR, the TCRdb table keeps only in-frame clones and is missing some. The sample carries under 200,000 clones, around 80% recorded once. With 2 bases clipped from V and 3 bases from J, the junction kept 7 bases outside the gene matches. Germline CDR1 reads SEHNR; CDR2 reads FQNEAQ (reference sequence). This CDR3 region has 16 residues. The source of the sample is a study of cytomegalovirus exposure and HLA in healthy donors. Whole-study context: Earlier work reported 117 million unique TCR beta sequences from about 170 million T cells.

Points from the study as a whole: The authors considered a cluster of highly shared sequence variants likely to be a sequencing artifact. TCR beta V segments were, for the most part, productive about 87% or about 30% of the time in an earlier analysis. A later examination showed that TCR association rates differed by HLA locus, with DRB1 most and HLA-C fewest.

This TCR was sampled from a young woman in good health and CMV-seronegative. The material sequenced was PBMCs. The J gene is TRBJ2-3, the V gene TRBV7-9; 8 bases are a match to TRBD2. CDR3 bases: TGTGCCAGCAGCTTACCCGGGAGGGCCGCAACAGATACGCAGTATTTT. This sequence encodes CASSLPGRAATDTQYF.